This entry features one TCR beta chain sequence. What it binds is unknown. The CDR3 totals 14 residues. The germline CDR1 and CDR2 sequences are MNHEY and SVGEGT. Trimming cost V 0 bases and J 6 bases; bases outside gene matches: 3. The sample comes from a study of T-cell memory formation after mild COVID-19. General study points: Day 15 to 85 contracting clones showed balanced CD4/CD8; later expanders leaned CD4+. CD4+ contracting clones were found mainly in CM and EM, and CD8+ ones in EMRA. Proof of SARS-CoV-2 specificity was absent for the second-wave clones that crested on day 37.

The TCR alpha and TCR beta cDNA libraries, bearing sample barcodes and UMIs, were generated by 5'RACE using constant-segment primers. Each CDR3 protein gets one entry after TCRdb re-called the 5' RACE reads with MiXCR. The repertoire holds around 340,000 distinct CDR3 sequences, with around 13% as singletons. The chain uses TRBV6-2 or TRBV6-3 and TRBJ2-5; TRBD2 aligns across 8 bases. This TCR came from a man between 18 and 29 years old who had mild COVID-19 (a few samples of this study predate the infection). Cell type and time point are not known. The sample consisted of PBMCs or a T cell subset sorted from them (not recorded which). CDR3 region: CASSYSGGAQTQYF. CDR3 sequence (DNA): TGTGCCAGCAGTTACTCCGGGGGGGCTCAGACCCAGTACTTC.